Shown below are 2 T cell receptor beta chains from a single sample sequenced in a study of human T cells and chemical hapten exposure. Time point noted: patch test 3, about 24 weeks after DPC sensitization. As to treatment: therapeutic diphenylcyclopropenone sensitization with weekly scalp DPC. TCRdb reprocessed the RACE reads with MiXCR, giving one entry per CDR3 protein. The sample consists of more than 150,000 distinct CDR3 sequences, around 23% of them appearing once. The sample consisted of whole blood, taken in connection with sensitization to the hapten diphenylcyclopropenone (DPC). These receptors were obtained from a woman aged 35 to 49 with alopecia areata. Some clones in this sample may be carry-over from other donors' samples.

The chain couples TRBV20-1 to TRBJ2-2; TRBD2 might be the D (6 bases). The germline V and J ends were trimmed by 7 bases and 1 base, with 13 bases remaining between them. This CDR3 contains 14 residues. CDR1 DFQATT and CDR2 SNEGSKA come from the germline V gene (reference sequence). The CDR3 reads CSGTLGGNTGELFF. The DNA of the CDR3 is TGCAGTGGAACGTTGGGAGGGAACACCGGGGAGCTGTTTTTT.

The chain links TRBV2 to TRBJ1-5, with D hard to call. Germline V gene lookup returns CDR1 SNHLY and CDR2 FYNNEI. The CDR3 runs 14 residues. The V and J ends lost 3 bases and 2 bases respectively, with 8 bases between them. In DNA form, the CDR3 reads TGTGCCAGCAGTGATGGGAAGGGCAATCAGCCCCAGCATTTT. This codes for CASSDGKGNQPQHF.